These 12 T cell receptor beta chains share one sample of origin, sequenced in a study of spatial heterogeneity in lung cancer. TCRdb analysed the 5' RACE reads with MiXCR anew, one entry per CDR3 protein. The sample carries approximately 44,000 distinct CDR3 sequences, roughly 13% recorded once. Stated time point: sample taken at primary tumor resection. The sample consisted of PBMCs, taken at surgery. The source of these receptors is a male donor with early-stage non-small cell lung cancer.

This clonotype has more than one count but fewer than ten. V gene TRBV6-2 or TRBV6-3 combines with J gene TRBJ2-2; 10 bases agree with TRBD2. With 5 bases clipped from V and 5 bases from J, the junction kept 5 bases outside the gene matches. The CDR3 sequence is 15 residues long. Per germline, CDR1 MNHEY and CDR2 SVGEGT. CDR3 amino acids: CASSGASGRTGELFF. In DNA, the CDR3 is TGTGCCAGCAGTGGGGCTAGCGGGAGAACCGGGGAGCTGTTTTTT.

The rearrangement links TRBV20-1 to TRBJ2-1; possibly TRBD2 for D (6 bases). The CDR3 has 16 residues. From germline, CDR1 is DFQATT and CDR2 SNEGSKA (reference sequence). V was shortened by 5 bases and J by 2 bases, with 19 bases between the two germline ends. The CDR3 bases are TGCAGTGCTGGGGGGACTTTAGGAGTAACCTACAATGAGCAGTTCTTC. It encodes CSAGGTLGVTYNEQFF.

This clonotype showed up just a few times. J is TRBJ2-7 and V is TRBV5-1; D gene unclear. The V gene's germline CDR1 is SGHRS and CDR2 YFSETQ. This CDR3 has 14 amino acids. Trimming removed 0 bases from V and 1 base from J, with 8 bases in between. The CDR3 DNA follows: TGCGCCAGCAGCTTGGAGGCACAGTCCTACGAGCAGTACTTC. It translates to CASSLEAQSYEQYF.

The rearrangement joins TRBV25-1 to TRBJ2-3; D gene ambiguous. The CDR3 sequence is 11 residues long. Trimming left V 6 bases short and J 6 bases short, with 7 bases between. Germline V lookup: CDR1 MGHDK, CDR2 SYGVNS. The CDR3 DNA sequence: TGTGCCAGCAGAGCAGCTGATACGCAGTATTTT. Protein sequence: CASRAADTQYF.

The sample holds a few counts of this clonotype. The CDR3 DNA reads TGCAGTGCCAGGGACAGGGTTAGTTCACCCCTCCACTTT. Translated, it gives CSARDRVSSPLHF. The V call is TRBV20-1, the J call TRBJ1-6, with TRBD1 identical over 9 bases. In germline, CDR1 is DFQATT, CDR2 SNEGSKA (reference sequence). The CDR3 runs to 13 residues. Trimming cost V 6 bases and J 9 bases; bases outside gene matches: 6.

This clonotype was observed at least ten times. The CDR3 loop reads CAIRSGTSGGYEQYF. For the CDR3, the DNA is TGTGCCATCAGATCCGGGACTAGCGGAGGCTACGAGCAGTACTTC. The chain uses TRBV10-3 and TRBJ2-7; 11 bases map to TRBD2. V was pared by 6 bases and J by 3 bases, with 7 bases of the junction left unmatched. The CDR3 is 15 residues long. Per the germline V gene, CDR1 is ENHRY and CDR2 is SYGVKD.

This clonotype appeared a single time. The chain recombines TRBV20-1 with TRBJ1-2, with D tentatively TRBD1 (5 bases). Deletions cut 6 bases from V and 2 bases from J, with 19 bases between. The germline gives CDR1 DFQATT, CDR2 SNEGSKA (reference sequence). This CDR3 spans 15 amino acids. The CDR3: CSAPPAEGSNYGYTF. CDR3 nucleotides: TGCAGTGCCCCCCCCGCGGAGGGGAGCAACTATGGCTACACCTTC.

The chain joins TRBV12-3 or TRBV12-4 to TRBJ1-3; 7 bases fit TRBD1. The V gene end was trimmed by 5 bases and the J gene end by 2 bases; junction bases not matched to a gene: 9. CDR3 length: 16 amino acids. DNA of the CDR3: TGTGCCAGCAGTCACCGACAGGGAACTCCTGGAAACACCATATATTTT. This sequence encodes CASSHRQGTPGNTIYF.

The V gene is TRBV2, the J gene TRBJ1-5; no reliable D call. Germline CDR1 reads SNHLY; CDR2 reads FYNNEI. The CDR3 has 14 residues. Trimming pared 1 base from V and 11 bases from J, leaving 15 bases between. CDR3: CASSEEAESRSQHF. The CDR3 DNA sequence: TGTGCCAGCAGTGAAGAGGCAGAATCTCGGTCCCAGCATTTT.

Ten or more counts support this clonotype. The chain joins TRBV11-2 to TRBJ2-1; D is unresolved. V was clipped by 3 bases and J by 0 bases, with 6 bases between them. Germline CDR1 SGHAT, CDR2 FQNNGV. The CDR3 runs to 14 residues. In nucleotides, the CDR3 is TGTGCCAGCAGCTTTAGACTCTCCTACAATGAGCAGTTCTTC. It specifies CASSFRLSYNEQFF. The complete variable domain, with remaining parts taken from reference TRBV11-2 and TRBJ2-1, reads EAGVAQSPRYKIIEKRQSVAFWCNPISGHATLYWYQQILGQGPKLLIQFQNNGVVDDSQLPKDRFSAERLKGVDSTLKIQPAKLEDSAVYLCASSFRLSYNEQFFGPGTRLTVL.

The table lists this clonotype with many counts. The chain carries TRBV10-3 and TRBJ1-4, with D unresolved. V shed 3 bases and J shed 0 bases, with 11 bases lying between them. The CDR3 runs to 16 residues. Germline V gene sequence: CDR1 ENHRY, CDR2 SYGVKD. The CDR3 sequence: CAISDADGTTNEKLFF. The CDR3 DNA sequence: TGTGCCATCAGTGACGCTGACGGTACAACTAATGAAAAACTGTTTTTT.

The gene calls are TRBV5-1 and TRBJ1-2, with D unresolved. This CDR3 contains 15 residues. Germline loops: CDR1 SGHRS, CDR2 YFSETQ. V was pared by 0 bases and J by 3 bases, with 12 bases between. CDR3 protein: CASSLEGSEYYGYTF. The CDR3 DNA follows: TGCGCCAGCAGCTTGGAGGGCAGCGAATACTATGGCTACACCTTC.